This T cell receptor beta chain comes out of a study of patients and donors after allogeneic stem cell transplantation. V lost 7 bases and J lost 4, with 10 bases in between. The CDR3 totals 12 residues. Using its own MiXCR run on the RT-PCR reads, TCRdb lists one record per CDR3 protein. The data show about 160,000 distinct CDR3 sequences, with about 30% seen just once and 3.2% held by the top ten. This clonotype occurred many times. The chain combines TRBV12-3 or TRBV12-4 with TRBJ1-2, with unresolved D. The TCR originated in a human donor who was either an allogeneic HSCT recipient or a stem cell or donor lymphocyte infusion donor (not recorded which). It is not recorded whose cells these are; they may come from a transplant donor. The sequenced sample consisted of blood, either unsorted or a sorted T cell fraction (not recorded which). CDR3 DNA: TGTGCCAGCACTTTCCCAGGCTATGGCTACACCTTC. Its protein product is CASTFPGYGYTF.